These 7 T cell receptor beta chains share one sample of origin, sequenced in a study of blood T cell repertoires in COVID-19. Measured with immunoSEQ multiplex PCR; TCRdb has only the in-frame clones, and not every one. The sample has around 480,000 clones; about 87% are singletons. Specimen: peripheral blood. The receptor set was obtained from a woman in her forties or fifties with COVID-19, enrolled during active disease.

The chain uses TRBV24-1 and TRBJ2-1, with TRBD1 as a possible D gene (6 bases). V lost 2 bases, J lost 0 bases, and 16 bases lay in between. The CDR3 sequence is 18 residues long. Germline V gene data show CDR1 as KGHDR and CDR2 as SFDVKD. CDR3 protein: CATSDSLRQATSYNEQFF. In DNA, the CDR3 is TGTGCCACCAGTGATTCCCTGAGACAGGCGACCTCCTACAATGAGCAGTTCTTC.

The CDR3 DNA reads as TGTGCCAGCGGCAGGGTGAATCAGCCCCAGCATTTT. This encodes CASGRVNQPQHF. V usage is TRBV3-1 (or the pseudogene TRBV3-2) and J usage is TRBJ1-5, with D maybe TRBD1 (5 bases). Germline-derived CDR1 and CDR2 are LGHDT and YNNKEL (reference sequence). The CDR3 loop spans 12 amino acids. V lost 8 bases to trimming and J lost 4 bases, with 9 bases between them.

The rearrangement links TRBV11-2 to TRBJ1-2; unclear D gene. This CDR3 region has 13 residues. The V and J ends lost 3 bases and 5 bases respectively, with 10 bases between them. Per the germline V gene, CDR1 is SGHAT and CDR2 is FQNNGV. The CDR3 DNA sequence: TGTGCCAGCAGCTTTGGTAGCCGTTATGGCTACACCTTC. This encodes CASSFGSRYGYTF.

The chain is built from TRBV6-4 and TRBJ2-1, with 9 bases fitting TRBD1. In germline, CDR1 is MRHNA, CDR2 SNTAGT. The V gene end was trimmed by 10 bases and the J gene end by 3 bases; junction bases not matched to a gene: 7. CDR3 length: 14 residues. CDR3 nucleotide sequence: TGTGCCACCTCTCCGGGACAGGGCTACAATGAGCAGTTCTTC. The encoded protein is CATSPGQGYNEQFF.

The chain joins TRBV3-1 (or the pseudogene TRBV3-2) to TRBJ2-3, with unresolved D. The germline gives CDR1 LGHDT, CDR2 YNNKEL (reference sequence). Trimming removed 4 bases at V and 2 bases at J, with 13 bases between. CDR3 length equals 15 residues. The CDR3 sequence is CASSRLTSATDTQYF. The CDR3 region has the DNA TGTGCCAGCAGCCGACTGACCTCAGCCACAGATACGCAGTATTTT.

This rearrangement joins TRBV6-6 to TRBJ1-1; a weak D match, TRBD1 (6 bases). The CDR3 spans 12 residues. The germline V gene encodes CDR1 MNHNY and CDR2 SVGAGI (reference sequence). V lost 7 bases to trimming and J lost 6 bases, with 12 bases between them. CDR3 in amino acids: CASTRQGPEAFF. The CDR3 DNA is TGTGCCAGCACGAGGCAGGGGCCTGAAGCTTTCTTT.

The CDR3 DNA follows: TGTGCCTGGACCGACGGGTCCTACGAGCAGTACTTC. This encodes CAWTDGSYEQYF. This rearrangement joins TRBV30 to TRBJ2-7; no definite D call. CDR3 length: 12 residues. V lost 4 bases and J 1 base, leaving 8 bases between the germline ends. Germline V gene sequence: CDR1 GTSNPN, CDR2 SVGIG (reference sequence).